This T cell receptor beta chain was identified during a study of blood T cells in healthy people across ages (dated by TCRdb to the mid-2010s). In the study overall: In model experiments, roughly one uniquely barcoded TCR beta cDNA molecule per two T cells was captured by template switching. To avoid experimental bias, donors of different ages were distributed randomly across sequencing lanes. To track age-related changes in TCR beta repertoire diversity, the study relied on deep sequencing normalized with unique cDNA molecular identifiers. Donors were grouped into four age groups: young (average approximately 16 years), middle-aged (around 39), aged (about 60) and long-lived (approximately 78). For two donors (one aged 18 to 30 and one aged 80 or older), the study analyzed two additional independent replicas of 1 million unique cDNA reads from the same blood draw. The paper as a whole reports these results and caveats: The percentage of naive T cells measured by flow cytometry correlated strongly with observed TCR beta diversity. Because the CMV infection status of the donors was unknown, age-related changes in expanded clonotypes may potentially have been confounded. Since profiling was done on bulk unsorted PBMCs, naive and antigen-experienced compartments could not be conclusively compared. The long-lived group showed more naive CD4+ T cells, fewer expanded clones and increased TCR diversity than the aged group, suggesting age selection. Observed TCR beta diversity per million T cells fell roughly linearly with age, and a significant reduction was already apparent by age around 39. Total diversity estimates from one million sequenced T cells were considered lower bounds and underestimates.

Library prep was done by 5' RACE. The sequencer listed for this sample is Illumina HiSeq 2500. The second PCR ran for about 7 to 11 cycles and used a J-beta primer mix along with a sample-barcoded 5' primer. A template-switch 5' adaptor carrying 12 random nucleotides introduced a unique molecular identifier onto each TCR beta cDNA molecule. Each sample yielded at least 3 million CDR3-containing paired-end reads. All of the RNA was converted into first-strand cDNA using the Mint cDNA synthesis kit, with a TRBC-specific oligonucleotide serving as the primer. After uracil-DNA glycosylase treatment, a first 18-cycle PCR used universal primers M1SS and BC2_uni_R on all cDNA. The source study handled its data this way. Each sample was normalized by randomly selecting 1 million high-quality reads, each carrying a distinct molecular identifier. Instead of being binned into consensus sequences, reads with shared molecular identifiers were discarded. CDR3 identification, clonotype clustering and error correction used MiTCR with a Q25 quality threshold and the strictest error-elimination algorithm. A nonparametric unseen species model with Euler transformation was used to estimate lower-bound total TCR beta diversity. Starting from the raw public reads, TCRdb applied fastp trimming at Q25, assembled clones with MiXCR and retained in-frame beta chains. Each entry merges the rows of one CDR3 protein and shows their most common DNA and genes. The V and J calls were determined by TCRdb, not by the authors. The sample data list hundreds of thousands of distinct CDR3 sequences, and 52% of these were observed just once. Jointly, the top ten make up 51% of the sample.

The donors were 40 or so Caucasian individuals from Russia, aged 6 to 90 years, who were systemically healthy. Each donor gave about 9.8 milliliters of peripheral blood, drawn into EDTA-treated Vacutainer tubes. Ficoll-Paque density-gradient centrifugation was used to isolate PBMCs, with at least 6 million obtained per sample. Total RNA was extracted from PBMCs with Trizol reagent, with at least 5 micrograms obtained per sample. For every donor, flow cytometry on a PBMC aliquot measured the percentage of naive CD45RAhigh/CD27high T cells. The germline V gene yields MDHEN for CDR1 and SYDVKM for CDR2. The CDR3 sequence holds 12 residues, the cysteine and phenylalanine included. Just CDR3 DNA is preserved here, 36 bases in frame from base 1. Trimming leaves V shorter by 5 bases and J shorter by 12 bases, with the junction holding 10 bases beyond the gene matches. This clonotype was detected ten times or more. The antigen it binds to is not known. Base quality data are lacking; no much larger clone is found one base away.

Sequences were obtained from blood. This TCR was sampled from a man in his 60s in good health. The chain is encoded by TRBV28 joined to TRBJ2-7; TRBD1 agrees with 7 junctional bases. The CDR3 region reads CASSTWDSARYF. In nucleotide form, the sequence is TGTGCCAGCAGTACTTGGGACAGTGCGAGGTACTTC. Here the CDR3 is joined to the reference TRBV28 and TRBJ2-7 genes, and the full variable domain is: DVKVTQSSRYLVKRTGEKVFLECVQDMDHENMFWYRQDPGLGLRLIYFSYDVKMKEKGDIPEGYSVSREKKERFSLILESASTNQTSMYLCASSTWDSARYFGPGTRLTVT.